These T cell receptor beta chains were read from a single sample in a study of blood T cell repertoires in COVID-19. The table came from immunoSEQ multiplex PCR; TCRdb's copy has only in-frame clones and leaves some out. The sample consists of fewer than 200,000 clones, over 60% of them appearing once. The specimen was peripheral blood. The receptors stem from a woman in her seventies with acute or convalescent COVID-19. CDR3s include the opening cysteine and the closing phenylalanine or tryptophan. A D gene is named only where the DNA matches it firmly. Size is omitted from some rows. Given values are once, few, many or a class for expanded clones.

>-|TRBV19|-|TRBJ2-5
CASSMSRETQYF
TGTGCCAGTAGTATGTCGCGGGAGACCCAGTACTTC
>-|TRBV5-1|-|TRBJ2-5
CASSLNDGEETQYF
TGCGCCAGCAGCTTGAACGACGGGGAAGAGACCCAGTACTTC
>-|TRBV7-9|TRBD1|TRBJ2-7
CASSNPGQGRYEQYF
TGTGCCAGCAGCAACCCCGGACAGGGGCGGTACGAGCAGTACTTC
>-|TRBV4-1|TRBD2|TRBJ2-5
CASSRVQRGEQETQYF
TGCGCCAGCAGCCGTGTACAACGGGGGGAACAAGAGACCCAGTACTTC
>-|TRBV3-1/TRBV3-2|-|TRBJ2-2
CASSHPGFPGAGELFF
TGTGCCAGCAGCCATCCCGGCTTCCCCGGGGCCGGGGAGCTGTTTTTT
>-|TRBV9|TRBD2|TRBJ2-2
CASSYLPGTSGNTGELFF
TGTGCCAGCAGTTACCTTCCCGGGACTAGCGGTAACACCGGGGAGCTGTTTTTT
>-|TRBV5-1|TRBD2|TRBJ2-1
CASSSSGSNVNEQFF
TGCGCCAGCAGCTCTAGCGGGTCTAACGTCAATGAGCAGTTCTTC
>-|TRBV2|TRBD1|TRBJ1-4
CASSLRTGAEKLFF
TGTGCCAGCAGTCTTAGGACAGGGGCCGAAAAACTGTTTTTT
>many|TRBV7-8|TRBD1|TRBJ1-6
CASSLRQGEGGSPLHF
TGTGCCAGCAGCTTACGGCAGGGGGAAGGAGGTTCACCCCTCCACTTT
>-|TRBV5-5|TRBD1|TRBJ2-7
CASSIWGTGGREQYF
TGTGCCAGCAGCATATGGGGTACAGGGGGTCGCGAGCAGTACTTC
>-|TRBV3-1/TRBV3-2|TRBD2|TRBJ2-7
CASSRAGVRNEQYF
TGTGCCAGCAGCCGGGCGGGAGTAAGGAACGAGCAGTACTTC
>-|TRBV2|TRBD2|TRBJ2-2
CASSLFLVAGGLGAGELFF
TGTGCCAGCAGCCTCTTTTTGGTAGCGGGAGGCCTTGGCGCCGGGGAGCTGTTTTTT
>-|TRBV7-2|TRBD2|TRBJ2-3
CASSLAGGPPDTQYF
TGTGCCAGCAGCTTAGCGGGAGGGCCCCCAGATACGCAGTATTTT
>-|TRBV5-6|TRBD2|TRBJ2-5
CASSPLGLAGSRETQYF
TGTGCCAGCAGCCCTCTGGGACTAGCGGGAAGCCGGGAGACCCAGTACTTC
>-|TRBV9|TRBD1|TRBJ1-2
CASSVQVGQGSGGYTF
TGTGCCAGCAGCGTCCAGGTGGGACAGGGGTCGGGTGGCTACACCTTC
>-|TRBV2|-|TRBJ2-7
CASSPGVGNEQYF
TGTGCCAGCAGTCCCGGGGTCGGTAACGAGCAGTACTTC
>-|TRBV19|TRBD2|TRBJ2-2
CASRPASGRDTGELFF
TGTGCCAGTAGACCGGCTAGCGGGAGGGACACCGGGGAGCTGTTTTTT
>few|TRBV2|-|TRBJ2-1
CASGGTRGSNEQFF
TGTGCCAGCGGGGGGACCCGCGGATCCAATGAGCAGTTCTTC
>-|TRBV7-2|-|TRBJ1-4
CASSLQAGDNEKLFF
TGTGCCAGCAGCTTACAGGCGGGGGATAATGAAAAACTGTTTTTT
>few|TRBV24-1|-|TRBJ2-3
CATSDLYSVGDTQYF
TGTGCCACCAGTGATTTATATAGCGTTGGGGATACGCAGTATTTT
>-|TRBV5-4|-|TRBJ2-1
CASTNLGRGEFASYNEQFF
TGTGCCAGCACCAATCTGGGCAGGGGGGAATTTGCGTCCTACAATGAGCAGTTCTTC
>-|TRBV29-1|TRBD1|TRBJ2-2
CSVEFGTGPGELFF
TGCAGCGTTGAATTCGGGACAGGTCCCGGGGAGCTGTTTTTT
>once|TRBV19|-|TRBJ1-5
CASADRYNQPQHF
TGTGCCAGTGCCGACAGGTACAATCAGCCCCAGCATTTT
>-|TRBV7-8|-|TRBJ2-7
CASSLDRPYEQYF
TGTGCCAGCAGCTTAGACAGACCCTACGAGCAGTACTTC
>-|TRBV9|TRBD2|TRBJ2-5
CASSARSGRAGETQYF
TGTGCCAGCAGCGCCCGTAGCGGGAGGGCCGGAGAGACCCAGTACTTC
>-|TRBV29-1|-|TRBJ1-1
CSVENRFMMNTEAFF
TGCAGCGTTGAGAATCGGTTCATGATGAACACTGAAGCTTTCTTT
>-|TRBV28|-|TRBJ1-1
CASCRRSEAFF
TGTGCCAGCTGTCGACGGAGTGAAGCTTTCTTT
>-|TRBV3-1/TRBV3-2|-|TRBJ1-2
CASSQVGRGPYGYTF
TGTGCCAGCAGCCAAGTTGGGAGGGGCCCCTATGGCTACACCTTC
>-|TRBV2|TRBD1|TRBJ1-5
CASSARDSRSNQPQHF
TGTGCCAGCAGTGCCCGGGACAGCCGTAGCAATCAGCCCCAGCATTTT
>-|TRBV25-1|-|TRBJ2-1
CASASGLPNEQFF
TGTGCCAGTGCAAGCGGGCTCCCCAATGAGCAGTTCTTC
>-|TRBV7-6|-|TRBJ1-4
CASVGGEKLFF
TGTGCCAGCGTTGGAGGGGAAAAACTGTTTTTT
>-|TRBV9|-|TRBJ2-3
CASSVVSRTLDTQYF
TGTGCCAGCAGCGTAGTTTCTAGGACTTTGGATACGCAGTATTTT
>-|TRBV10-2|-|TRBJ1-5
CASSESAVSNQPQHF
TGCGCCAGCAGTGAGTCGGCGGTGAGCAATCAGCCCCAGCATTTT